The rows below give T cell receptor beta chains drawn from one sample of a study of beta chain features in type 1 diabetes. TCRdb's table, derived via immunoSEQ multiplex PCR, lists solely in-frame clones and lacks some. The sample lists hundreds of thousands of clones, 13% occurring once. Sequencing used naive CD4+ T cells from blood. The receptors originated from a man younger than 35 with type 1 diabetes. Both conserved end residues are part of each CDR3. The D gene is left open where the match is weak. The listing skips clone size in some rows; elsewhere it reads once, few, many or a size class.

D	size	V	J	CDR3	DNA
NA	few	TRBV19	TRBJ2-3	CASASGTSTDTQYF	TGTGCCAGCGCCAGTGGGACTTCCACAGATACGCAGTATTTT
TRBD1	few	TRBV7-2	TRBJ1-5	CASSFYPRQGDNQPQHF	TGTGCCAGCAGCTTCTATCCGAGACAGGGAGACAATCAGCCCCAGCATTTT
NA	few	TRBV11-2	TRBJ2-5	CASSVLKGVPQETQYF	TGTGCCAGCAGCGTTCTGAAGGGAGTACCGCAAGAGACCCAGTACTTC
NA	NA	TRBV29-1	TRBJ1-2	CSVGGPTTFGYTF	TGCAGCGTGGGAGGTCCGACCACTTTTGGCTACACCTTC
TRBD1	few	TRBV6-5	TRBJ2-1	CASSSNRGTAYNEQFF	TGTGCCAGCAGTTCAAACAGGGGGACTGCCTACAATGAGCAGTTCTTC
NA	few	TRBV6-1	TRBJ2-7	CASTLGSADPYEQYF	TGTGCCAGCACCCTCGGGAGTGCTGATCCCTACGAGCAGTACTTC
TRBD2	NA	TRBV5-8	TRBJ2-3	CASSPQPSGEGTDTQYF	TGTGCCAGCAGCCCGCAGCCTAGCGGGGAGGGGACAGATACGCAGTATTTT
NA	NA	TRBV4-1	TRBJ1-6	CASSQEYGIQNSPLHF	TGCGCCAGCAGCCAAGAATACGGGATTCAAAATTCACCCCTCCACTTT
NA	few	TRBV7-2	TRBJ1-5	CASRMAGGHQPQHF	TGTGCCAGCAGAATGGCGGGGGGACATCAGCCCCAGCATTTT
TRBD1	NA	TRBV19	TRBJ1-5	CASSIGTVHQPQHF	TGTGCCAGTAGTATCGGGACAGTCCATCAGCCCCAGCATTTT
NA	NA	TRBV11-3	TRBJ2-2	CASSHPGRPANTGELFF	TGTGCCAGCAGCCACCCGGGACGACCCGCGAACACCGGGGAGCTGTTTTTT
TRBD2	NA	TRBV4-1	TRBJ2-5	CASSLVGLALETQYF	TGCGCCAGCAGCCTCGTAGGACTAGCGTTAGAGACCCAGTACTTC
NA	few	TRBV5-6	TRBJ2-7	CASSLDETLGWEQYF	TGTGCCAGCAGCTTGGATGAGACATTGGGATGGGAGCAGTACTTC
NA	few	TRBV6-6	TRBJ2-3	CASIPGGTDTQYF	TGTGCCAGCATCCCAGGAGGAACAGATACGCAGTATTTT
NA	few	TRBV2	TRBJ1-6	CASNRIDSPLHF	TGTGCCAGCAACAGGATTGATTCACCCCTCCACTTT
NA	few	TRBV5-6	TRBJ2-7	CASSLAGQGGPYEQYF	TGTGCCAGCAGCTTGGCCGGGCAGGGTGGACCCTACGAGCAGTACTTC
NA	NA	TRBV10-3	TRBJ2-5	CAISHREVRETQYF	TGTGCCATCAGTCACAGGGAGGTACGAGAGACCCAGTACTTC
NA	NA	TRBV6-5	TRBJ2-7	CASSYSGLGYYEQYF	TGTGCCAGCAGTTACTCGGGACTCGGATACTACGAGCAGTACTTC
NA	NA	TRBV9	TRBJ2-1	CASSESHNEQFF	TGTGCCAGCAGCGAGTCTCACAATGAGCAGTTCTTC
TRBD1	NA	TRBV9	TRBJ1-2	CASSEQGALYGYTF	TGTGCCAGCAGCGAACAGGGGGCTCTCTATGGCTACACCTTC
TRBD1	NA	TRBV7-9	TRBJ1-3	CASSSGQVGLSGNTIYF	TGTGCCAGCAGCTCGGGACAGGTCGGGCTCTCTGGAAACACCATATATTTT
TRBD1	few	TRBV29-1	TRBJ2-7	CSVEDRQGAGYEQYF	TGCAGCGTTGAAGACCGACAGGGCGCAGGCTACGAGCAGTACTTC
NA	few	TRBV7-2	TRBJ1-2	CASSAHSPGPYTF	TGTGCCAGCAGCGCCCACAGCCCCGGGCCCTACACCTTC
NA	NA	TRBV30	TRBJ1-1	CAWSKTLITEAFF	TGTGCCTGGAGTAAGACACTCATAACTGAAGCTTTCTTT
NA	NA	TRBV14	TRBJ2-6	CASSQLPGAKSGANVLTF	TGTGCCAGCAGCCAACTCCCGGGAGCGAAGTCTGGGGCCAACGTCCTGACTTTC
TRBD1	few	TRBV11-2	TRBJ2-5	CASSPGQEETQYF	TGTGCCAGCAGCCCCGGACAGGAAGAGACCCAGTACTTC
NA	few	TRBV5-1	TRBJ2-4	CASSLQGQGLNIQYF	TGCGCCAGCAGCTTGCAAGGGCAGGGGCTGAACATTCAGTACTTC
NA	NA	TRBV2	TRBJ2-4	CASSLLDREGIQYF	TGTGCCAGCAGCTTATTGGACAGGGAGGGCATTCAGTACTTC
NA	NA	TRBV6-6	TRBJ1-2	CASSYGPLGAGYTF	TGTGCCAGCAGTTACGGGCCTTTGGGGGCGGGCTACACCTTC
NA	few	TRBV5-4	TRBJ2-3	CASSLAEGADTQYF	TGTGCCAGCAGCTTGGCCGAGGGTGCAGATACGCAGTATTTT
NA	NA	TRBV6-5	TRBJ2-7	CASSSQGLGSYEQYF	TGTGCCAGCAGTTCACAGGGCCTGGGGTCCTACGAGCAGTACTTC
TRBD1	few	TRBV12-5	TRBJ1-1	CASGPDRGEAFF	TGTGCTAGTGGCCCCGACAGGGGTGAAGCTTTCTTT
TRBD2	few	TRBV7-8	TRBJ2-5	CASSYWTSGEETQYF	TGTGCCAGCAGTTATTGGACTAGCGGGGAAGAGACCCAGTACTTC
NA	NA	TRBV4-1	TRBJ2-2	CASSRTILKNTGELFF	TGCGCCAGCAGCCGGACCATCCTGAAGAACACCGGGGAGCTGTTTTTT
NA	NA	TRBV7-7	TRBJ2-3	CASSLGASQDTQYF	TGTGCCAGCAGCTTAGGGGCTAGCCAAGATACGCAGTATTTT
NA	NA	TRBV5-4	TRBJ1-2	CASSLTGGYYGYTF	TGTGCCAGCAGCTTAACAGGAGGTTACTATGGCTACACCTTC
TRBD1	NA	TRBV5-4	TRBJ2-5	CASSKGQGKQETQYF	TGTGCCAGCAGCAAGGGACAGGGTAAACAAGAGACCCAGTACTTC
TRBD1	few	TRBV27	TRBJ2-7	CASSSQGAPYEQYF	TGTGCCAGCAGTTCACAGGGGGCCCCCTACGAGCAGTACTTC
NA	NA	TRBV2	TRBJ2-1	CASNKDNYNEQFF	TGTGCCAGCAATAAGGACAATTACAATGAGCAGTTCTTC
NA	few	TRBV18	TRBJ2-1	CASSPPGRPLNEQFF	TGTGCCAGCTCACCACCGGGACGGCCTTTAAATGAGCAGTTCTTC
TRBD1	few	TRBV2	TRBJ2-3	CASRGGQGPDTQYF	TGTGCCAGCAGGGGGGGACAGGGGCCAGATACGCAGTATTTT
TRBD1	few	TRBV2	TRBJ2-7	CASSGQAREQYF	TGTGCCAGCAGCGGACAGGCGAGAGAGCAGTACTTC
NA	once	TRBV2	TRBJ1-4	CASSAYGAEEKLFF	TGTGCCAGCAGTGCGTACGGGGCTGAAGAAAAACTGTTTTTT